The 15 T cell receptor beta chains listed next were all sequenced from one sample in a study of cytomegalovirus exposure and HLA in healthy donors. Primers included in the PCR were 60 Vbeta and 13 Jbeta primers. The assay was immunoSEQ multiplex PCR, and TCRdb's table has in-frame clones only and misses some. The sample has roughly 100,000 clones, around four fifths seen once. The source material was PBMCs. These receptors all stem from a woman aged 35 to 49 in good health and CMV-seronegative.

This chain uses TRBV5-1 with TRBJ1-2, with D unresolved. The V end lost 1 base, the J end lost 1 base, and 5 bases lay between the germline ends. This CDR3 has 13 amino acids. Germline loops: CDR1 SGHRS, CDR2 YFSETQ. This CDR3 reads CASSLTNNYGYTF. DNA for the CDR3: TGCGCCAGCAGCTTGACTAATAACTATGGCTACACCTTC.

This chain connects TRBV19 to TRBJ2-3; 8 positions agree with TRBD2. Trimming cost V 7 bases and J 6 bases; bases outside gene matches: 12. This CDR3 is built from 15 residues. The V gene's germline CDR1 is LNHDA and CDR2 SQIVND (reference sequence). The CDR3 nucleotides are TGTGCCAGTACGGCCTTAGCGGGGCGTAGCGATACGCAGTATTTT. It translates to CASTALAGRSDTQYF.

This chain uses TRBV10-1 with TRBJ1-3, with TRBD1 matching over 7 bases. V gave up 10 bases and J gave up 2 bases; unmatched junction bases: 2. CDR3 length: 12 amino acids. CDR1 and CDR2 from the germline V gene are WNHNN and SYGVQD (reference sequence). The CDR3 DNA reads TGCGCCAAAGGGACAGCTGGAAACACCATATATTTT. It is translated as CAKGTAGNTIYF.

The chain combines TRBV7-2 with TRBJ2-1; no definite D call. The germline V gene has CDR1 SGHTA and CDR2 FQGNSA. Trimming removed 10 bases at V and 4 bases at J, with 23 bases between. The CDR3 extends over 16 amino acids. The CDR3 DNA sequence: TGTGCCATCCGCTTGTTAACTACTCGACGATACAATGAGCAGTTCTTC. Its protein is CAIRLLTTRRYNEQFF.

The chain joins TRBV9 to TRBJ2-1; D perhaps matches TRBD2 (5 bases). The V end lost 5 bases, the J end lost 1 base, and 7 bases lay between the germline ends. Per germline, CDR1 SGDLS and CDR2 YYNGEE. CDR3 length equals 13 residues. The CDR3 region is CASSTGSYNEQFF. CDR3 DNA: TGTGCCAGCAGTACGGGGTCCTACAATGAGCAGTTCTTC.

The chain is built from TRBV9 and TRBJ2-7; possible D gene TRBD2, 6 bases. The CDR3 is 14 residues long. The V end was cut by 0 bases, the J end by 2 bases, with 9 bases between. Per the germline V gene, CDR1 is SGDLS and CDR2 is YYNGEE. The CDR3: CASSVDLATYEQYF. The CDR3 bases are TGTGCCAGCAGCGTAGACCTAGCGACCTACGAGCAGTACTTC.

This clone was seen a few times. The chain recombines TRBV4-2 with TRBJ2-4; TRBD2 agrees at 9 bases. The length of the CDR3 is 17 residues. Losses at the gene ends were 1 base for V and 5 bases for J; bases not matched to a gene: 9. CDR1 and CDR2 (germline): LGHNA, YNFKEQ. DNA of the CDR3: TGTGCCAGCAGCCAAGGAATTAGCGGGAGAAACCAAAACATTCAGTACTTC. Encoded protein: CASSQGISGRNQNIQYF.

The rearrangement joins TRBV19 to TRBJ1-4; the D gene is possibly TRBD1 (6 bases). The germline V gene has CDR1 LNHDA and CDR2 SQIVND (reference sequence). V gave up 3 bases and J gave up 7 bases, with 30 bases separating them. The CDR3 is 20 amino acids. The CDR3 coding sequence is TGTGCCAGTAGTATGTGGCGGAGGCGTTTCACCCCGGGACATTCTGAAAAACTGTTTTTT. Amino acids: CASSMWRRRFTPGHSEKLFF.

V gene TRBV19 combines with J gene TRBJ1-5, with D hard to call. CDR3 length: 13 residues. The germline V gene encodes CDR1 LNHDA and CDR2 SQIVND (reference sequence). The V end was cut by 3 bases, the J end by 6 bases, with 9 bases between. The DNA of the CDR3 is TGTGCCAGTAGTATCGAGTCTTTTCAGCCCCAGCATTTT. Protein product: CASSIESFQPQHF.

This chain uses TRBV27 with TRBJ1-1; D remains ambiguous. Trimming took 4 bases from V and 11 from J, leaving 17 bases between them. CDR1 is MNHEY, CDR2 SMNVEV, per germline (reference sequence). CDR3 length equals 13 residues. The CDR3 here is CASSSKTPQAAFF. In DNA, the CDR3 is TGTGCCAGCAGTTCGAAGACACCCCAGGCGGCTTTCTTT.

This clone appeared a few times. V usage is TRBV6-5 and J usage is TRBJ2-1; TRBD1 matches at 7 bases. Germline V CDR1 and CDR2: MNHEY, SVGAGI. The CDR3 extends over 15 amino acids. Trimming took 6 bases from V and 2 from J; bases not matched to a gene: 7. CDR3 sequence: CASRPNRGPYNEQFF. The CDR3 DNA reads TGTGCCAGCAGGCCAAACAGGGGCCCCTACAATGAGCAGTTCTTC.

This sequence joins TRBV6-6 and TRBJ2-3, with D possibly being TRBD2 (6 bases). Germline CDR1 MNHNY, CDR2 SVGAGI (reference sequence). Trimming stripped 6 bases from V and 8 bases from J, with 9 bases between. This CDR3 has 11 amino acids. In DNA, the CDR3 is TGTGCCAGCAGCCGAGCGGGTACGCAGTATTTT. This encodes CASSRAGTQYF.

Points on this clone: At the DNA level, this CDR3 is encoded by other sequences in the same sample as well. V and J are TRBV7-3 and TRBJ2-3; TRBD2 is a possible D gene (6 bases). The CDR3 length is 15 residues. CDR1 is SGHTA, CDR2 FQGTGA, per germline. Trimming pared 2 bases from V and 0 bases from J, leaving 9 bases between. DNA of the CDR3: TGTGCCAGCAGCTTAGTTGGAGGGAGCACAGATACGCAGTATTTT. Translating it yields CASSLVGGSTDTQYF. The variable domain in full, with the rest retrieved from reference TRBV7-3 and TRBJ2-3, is GAGVSQTPSNKVTEKGKYVELRCDPISGHTALYWYRQSLGQGPEFLIYFQGTGAADDSGLPNDRFFAVRPEGSVSTLKIQRTERGDSAVYLCASSLVGGSTDTQYFGPGTRLTVL.

The V gene is TRBV27, the J gene TRBJ1-1; no firm D call. The CDR3 runs to 12 residues. CDR1 is MNHEY and CDR2 is SMNVEV in the germline V gene (reference sequence). V shed 7 bases and J shed 5 bases, with 11 bases lying between them. CDR3 coding DNA: TGTGCCAGCATCAGCGGCGGGACTGAAGCTTTCTTT. Encoded protein: CASISGGTEAFF.

The chain carries TRBV19 and TRBJ1-2, with 8 bases fitting TRBD1. The CDR3 runs 15 residues. Per germline, CDR1 LNHDA and CDR2 SQIVND (reference sequence). The V gene end was trimmed by 1 base and the J gene end by 3 bases; junction bases not matched to a gene: 4. The CDR3 loop is CASSIGTGLYYGYTF. The CDR3 coding sequence is TGTGCCAGTAGTATAGGGACAGGGCTATACTATGGCTACACCTTC. Filled out from reference TRBV19 and TRBJ1-2, the complete variable domain reads DGGITQSPKYLFRKEGQNVTLSCEQNLNHDAMYWYRQDPGQGLRLIYYSQIVNDFQKGDIAEGYSVSREKKESFPLTVTSAQKNPTAFYLCASSIGTGLYYGYTFGSGTRLTVV.